The clone carrying this T cell receptor beta chain showed up many times. Its antigen is as yet unknown. The junction does not match germline at one end; this may be a read error. This sample was included in a study of CD8 T cells in ankylosing spondylitis. TCRdb called the 5' RACE reads again in MiXCR, with one record for every CDR3 protein. The table lists around 230,000 distinct CDR3 sequences, around 9.1% of them singletons. CDR3 length: 12 amino acids. General observations from the study: Prior work had noted some motif variants in reactive arthritis blood and synovial fluid.

The receptor was isolated from a male donor with ankylosing spondylitis or in good health (not recorded which). Specimen: blood, either unsorted or a sorted T cell fraction (not recorded which). This sequence joins TRBV12-3 or TRBV12-4 and TRBJ2-7; D assignment may be TRBD1 or TRBD2 (5 bases each). The CDR3 DNA is TGTGCCAGCAGTTCCACGCCGGGGCCCCTTTCCTTC. Translating it yields CASSSTPGPLSF.